This T cell receptor beta chain was sequenced in a study of T cells expressing NK-cell markers. General study findings and limits: Once again these clonotypes came out on top in the CD3+CD56-NKG2C+ fraction of a handful of donors.

With respect to this clonotype: What it binds is not known.

This CDR3 has 12 amino acids. Germline lookup yields CDR1 LGHDT and CDR2 YNNKEL (reference sequence). Following a re-call of the 5' RACE reads, TCRdb has one entry per CDR3 protein and lacks DNA. The table for this sample gives about 460,000 distinct CDR3 sequences. The chain is built from TRBV3-1 and TRBJ1-2. Sample: blood T cells: a sorted CD56 or NKG2C T cell subset, CD4+ or CD8+ T cells, or bulk PBMC T cells (not recorded which). This clonotype originated in a woman in her forties or fifties in good health. CDR3 in amino acids: CASSQGFSGYTF.